This TCR beta chain is drawn from a study of blood T cell repertoires in COVID-19. In the study overall: Material from acute and convalescent COVID-19 was sourced from the United States, Italy and Spain. Sources were T cells, B-cell-depleted T cells, or PBMCs; the material itself was cDNA or gDNA.

This CDR3 comprises 15 residues. V lost 5 bases to trimming and J lost 3 bases; unmatched junction nucleotides: 5. Germline CDR1 and CDR2: SNHLY and FYNNEI. Original handling: Reference gene primer amplification in the assay estimated nucleated cell counts. Here immunoSEQ multiplex PCR was the method, and the copy in TCRdb shows in-frame clones only, minus some. V, J and clone size are those of that table, while D and trimming were read from the DNA. The sample contains roughly 62,000 clones, roughly 74% of which appear only once. Sequencing used peripheral blood. The chain uses TRBV2 and TRBJ2-5; 11 bases map to TRBD2. The receptor comes from a human donor in a cohort sampled during active COVID-19. CDR3 sequence reads: CASSTLAGGEETQYF. The CDR3 DNA sequence: TGTGCCAGCAGTACGCTAGCGGGAGGTGAAGAGACCCAGTACTTC. The entire variable domain, with the rest obtained from reference TRBV2 and TRBJ2-5, is as follows: EPEVTQTPSHQVTQMGQEVILRCVPISNHLYFYWYRQILGQKVEFLVSFYNNEISEKSEIFDDQFSVERPDGSNFTLKIRSTKLEDSAMYFCASSTLAGGEETQYFGPGTRLLVL.